A selection of T cell receptor beta chains follows, all from one sample in a study of blood T cell repertoires in COVID-19. The assay was immunoSEQ multiplex PCR, and TCRdb's table has in-frame clones only and misses some. The sample lists under 200,000 clones; roughly 86% were seen once. The sample consisted of PBMCs or T cells enriched from blood (not recorded which). These receptors came from a man aged 35 to 55 with acute COVID-19. The CDR3 runs from the conserved cysteine through the conserved F or W. Each record gives: J gene, D gene, clone size, V gene, CDR3 protein, CDR3 DNA. The D gene is left open where the match is weak. Clone size is stated in some rows and not others, as once, few, many or a class when expanded.

TRBJ2-1 TRBD2 - TRBV25-1 CASSETSESYNEQFF TGTGCCAGCAGTGAAACTAGCGAGAGTTACAATGAGCAGTTCTTC
TRBJ1-6 - - TRBV6-6 CASLLGGGYNSPLHF TGTGCCAGCCTCTTAGGGGGGGGGTATAATTCACCCCTCCACTTT
TRBJ2-7 - once TRBV3-1/TRBV3-2 CACGPDSYEQYF TGTGCCTGCGGTCCGGACTCCTACGAGCAGTACTTC
TRBJ2-5 - few TRBV6-2/TRBV6-3 CASSYSTSETQYF TGTGCCAGCAGTTACTCTACTAGCGAGACCCAGTACTTC
TRBJ2-1 - - TRBV21-1 CARGESLTNEQFF TGTGCCCGGGGGGAAAGCTTGACCAATGAGCAGTTCTTC
TRBJ2-2 - - TRBV5-1 CASSPRLPNTGELFF TGCGCCAGCAGTCCGCGGCTGCCGAACACCGGGGAGCTGTTTTTT
TRBJ2-1 - - TRBV3-1/TRBV3-2 CASSHPRSSYNEQFF TGTGCCAGCAGCCACCCGCGGAGCTCCTACAATGAGCAGTTCTTC
TRBJ1-1 - few TRBV5-4 CASREALRGTEAFF TGTGCCAGCCGGGAGGCTTTGCGGGGCACTGAAGCTTTCTTT
TRBJ2-3 TRBD2 - TRBV9 CASREIAGAFTDTQYF TGTGCCAGCAGGGAAATAGCGGGAGCCTTCACAGATACGCAGTATTTT
TRBJ2-2 TRBD2 - TRBV28 CASSIPGLAPTGELFF TGTGCCAGCAGTATTCCGGGACTAGCCCCCACCGGGGAGCTGTTTTTT
TRBJ2-7 TRBD1 - TRBV6-5 CASSSLGQGMIYF TGTGCCAGCAGTTCCTTAGGACAGGGCATGATATACTTC
TRBJ1-1 - - TRBV27 CASGSFRSSTEAFF TGTGCCAGCGGATCATTTAGGAGTAGTACTGAAGCTTTCTTT
TRBJ2-7 TRBD1 - TRBV25-1 CASSGTGVYEQYF TGTGCCAGCAGTGGGACAGGGGTCTACGAGCAGTACTTC
TRBJ1-1 - - TRBV27 CASRHPDSTEAFF TGTGCCAGCAGGCATCCCGACAGTACAGAAGCTTTCTTT
TRBJ1-3 - - TRBV7-9 CASRQQSSGNTIYF TGTGCCAGCAGACAACAGAGCTCTGGAAACACCATATATTTT
TRBJ1-1 - - TRBV15 CATSREGGMNTEAFF TGTGCCACCAGCAGAGAGGGGGGGATGAACACTGAAGCTTTCTTT
TRBJ2-2 TRBD1 - TRBV29-1 CSVGTGASNTGELFF TGCAGCGTAGGGACAGGTGCTTCGAACACCGGGGAGCTGTTTTTT
TRBJ1-2 TRBD1 - TRBV28 CASSRSGTGYGYTF TGTGCCAGCAGTCGGTCCGGGACAGGGTATGGCTACACCTTC
TRBJ2-2 TRBD1 - TRBV6-4 CASSERDSGELFF TGTGCCAGCAGTGAGAGGGACAGCGGGGAGCTGTTTTTT
TRBJ2-1 - - TRBV18 CASSQSRDEQFF TGTGCCAGCTCACAATCTCGGGATGAGCAGTTCTTC
TRBJ2-7 - - TRBV29-1 CSVEDWGQSAEQYF TGCAGCGTTGAAGATTGGGGACAAAGCGCCGAGCAGTACTTC
TRBJ2-1 TRBD2 - TRBV5-1 CASSLAGLVVHEQFF TGCGCCAGCAGCTTGGCGGGACTAGTGGTACATGAGCAGTTCTTC
TRBJ2-1 TRBD2 - TRBV24-1 CATSVTVGRAEQFF TGTGCCACCAGTGTGACCGTAGGGAGGGCTGAGCAGTTCTTC
TRBJ2-3 TRBD2 once TRBV6-5 CASSQLAGDTDTQYF TGTGCCAGCAGTCAACTAGCGGGAGACACAGATACGCAGTATTTT
TRBJ1-5 - few TRBV4-1 CASSQVTGIHQPQHF TGCGCCAGCAGCCAAGTAACCGGGATTCATCAGCCCCAGCATTTT
TRBJ2-2 TRBD2 - TRBV3-1/TRBV3-2 CASSLSGLNTGELFF TGTGCCAGCAGCCTTAGCGGGCTGAACACCGGGGAGCTGTTTTTT
TRBJ2-1 - - TRBV28 CANAAGRENEQFF TGTGCCAACGCCGCCGGGAGAGAGAATGAGCAGTTCTTC
TRBJ1-5 - - TRBV30 CAWSADMLGQPQHF TGTGCCTGGAGCGCCGACATGCTCGGTCAGCCCCAGCATTTT
TRBJ2-1 - - TRBV27 CASSPYSSSYNEQFF TGTGCCAGCAGTCCTTACAGTAGCTCCTACAATGAGCAGTTCTTC
TRBJ1-3 - - TRBV30 CAWHAGGNTIYF TGTGCCTGGCATGCGGGGGGAAACACCATATATTTT
TRBJ2-2 TRBD2 - TRBV2 CASSEARGGTNTGELFF TGTGCCAGCAGTGAAGCCCGGGGGGGAACGAACACCGGGGAGCTGTTTTTT
TRBJ2-7 - - TRBV21-1 CASSKALKGPAYEQYF TGTGCCAGCAGCAAAGCGCTCAAGGGGCCGGCATACGAGCAGTACTTC
TRBJ2-5 - - TRBV7-9 CASSLGREQETQYF TGTGCCAGCAGTCTCGGACGGGAACAAGAGACCCAGTACTTC
TRBJ2-7 - - TRBV30 CAWSGTGSYEQYF TGTGCCTGGAGTGGGACTGGATCCTACGAGCAGTACTTC
TRBJ1-2 - - TRBV19 CASKTGISNYGYTF TGTGCCAGCAAGACAGGAATTTCGAACTATGGCTACACCTTC
TRBJ2-5 - - TRBV7-3 CASSFTGTETQYF TGTGCCAGCAGCTTTACAGGGACGGAGACCCAGTACTTC
TRBJ1-6 - - TRBV18 CASSLDSPNSPLHF TGTGCCAGCTCACTCGACAGCCCCAATTCACCCCTCCACTTT
TRBJ2-3 TRBD2 - TRBV27 CASGGRTTDTQYF TGTGCCAGCGGCGGGAGGACAACAGATACGCAGTATTTT
TRBJ1-2 - - TRBV29-1 CSATANYGYTF TGCAGCGCTACAGCTAACTATGGCTACACCTTC
TRBJ2-7 - - TRBV4-1 CASSPEQTSVEQYF TGCGCCAGCAGCCCCGAGCAGACTAGTGTCGAGCAGTACTTC
TRBJ2-1 TRBD1 - TRBV5-1 CASSPDRGLDNEQFF TGCGCCAGCAGCCCTGACAGGGGCCTAGACAATGAGCAGTTCTTC
TRBJ2-1 TRBD2 - TRBV5-1 CASSTGLAGASEQFF TGCGCCAGCAGCACGGGACTAGCGGGAGCTAGTGAGCAGTTCTTC
TRBJ1-3 TRBD1 - TRBV9 CASSVGTGAYHTIYF TGTGCCAGCAGTGTAGGGACAGGGGCTTATCACACCATATATTTT
TRBJ2-2 TRBD2 - TRBV2 CASSVAGGGIGELFF TGTGCCAGCAGTGTGGCGGGAGGCGGTATCGGGGAGCTGTTTTTT
TRBJ1-2 - once TRBV30 CAWSITGSWGYTF TGTGCCTGGAGTATAACAGGGTCGTGGGGCTACACCTTC
TRBJ2-7 TRBD1 - TRBV29-1 CSVVPPGQTYEQYF TGCAGCGTTGTTCCCCCGGGACAGACCTACGAGCAGTACTTC
TRBJ2-7 TRBD1 few TRBV2 CASSESRGQGSGVQYF TGTGCCAGCAGTGAATCAAGGGGACAGGGCTCGGGGGTGCAGTACTTC
TRBJ2-7 - few TRBV7-8 CASSLIQGQTYEQYF TGTGCCAGCAGCTTAATCCAGGGGCAAACCTACGAGCAGTACTTC
TRBJ1-5 - - TRBV27 CASSLTLGGPQHF TGTGCCAGCAGTTTAACGCTTGGAGGGCCCCAGCATTTT
TRBJ2-7 - - TRBV7-9 CASSRIGLKGPYEQYF TGTGCCAGCAGCCGAATAGGACTAAAGGGCCCCTACGAGCAGTACTTC
TRBJ2-3 - - TRBV28 CASGSGREEDTQYF TGTGCCAGCGGGTCGGGCAGGGAGGAAGATACGCAGTATTTT
TRBJ1-4 TRBD1 few TRBV19 CASSPPGTGSISLFF TGTGCCAGTAGTCCCCCCGGGACAGGGTCGATATCGCTGTTTTTT
TRBJ2-7 TRBD1 - TRBV4-3 CASSQDKGAAYEQYF TGCGCCAGCAGCCAAGATAAGGGGGCCGCCTACGAGCAGTACTTC
TRBJ1-2 - - TRBV30 CAWTGGRGGYGYTF TGTGCCTGGACCGGCGGCCGCGGGGGCTATGGCTACACCTTC
TRBJ2-7 TRBD1 - TRBV27 CASRNQGAWYEQYF TGTGCCAGCAGAAACCAGGGGGCATGGTACGAGCAGTACTTC
TRBJ1-5 TRBD1 - TRBV6-5 CASRSEDRLFQPQHF TGTGCCAGCAGGTCCGAGGACAGGTTATTTCAGCCCCAGCATTTT